Each of the 14 T cell receptor beta chains below was sequenced from the same sample in a study of CD8+ T cells in alopecia areata. RNA extraction was followed by reverse transcription into cDNA, which acted as the sequencing template. TCRdb keeps only in-frame clones here, not all; method: immunoSEQ multiplex PCR. The table lists around 98,000 clones, less than 50% of them singletons. Input material: CD4+ T cells sorted from blood. Every receptor here comes from a human donor with alopecia areata.

The chain joins TRBV23-1 to TRBJ2-5; TRBD1 might be the D (6 bases). TRBV23-1 is an open reading frame whose function is uncertain. The V end was cut by 6 bases, the J end by 7 bases, with 15 bases between. CDR3 size: 13 residues. The CDR3 DNA reads TGCGCCAGCAGCCGAACAGGGTTTGGGACCCAGTACTTC. This codes for CASSRTGFGTQYF.

This chain links TRBV5-1 with TRBJ2-2; maybe TRBD2 (6 bases). Germline V gene data show CDR1 as SGHRS and CDR2 as YFSETQ. The CDR3 totals 14 residues. V lost 5 bases and J 5 bases, leaving 13 bases between the germline ends. This chain's CDR3 is CASRVGTQTGELFF. Here the CDR3 DNA reads TGCGCCAGCAGGGTCGGGACTCAAACCGGGGAGCTGTTTTTT.

The J gene is TRBJ2-1, the V gene TRBV30, with D possibly TRBD1 on 6 matching bases. Per the germline V gene, CDR1 is GTSNPN and CDR2 is SVGIG (reference sequence). V was trimmed by 4 bases and J by 4 bases, leaving 11 bases between them. The CDR3 is 13 amino acids. CDR3 DNA: TGTGCCTGGAAGCCGGACAGTTACAATGAGCAGTTCTTC. Encoded protein: CAWKPDSYNEQFF.

The chain is built from TRBV5-4 and TRBJ2-5; D unclear. Germline CDR1 and CDR2: SGHNT and YYREEE (reference sequence). CDR3 length: 14 residues. Between the trimmed V and J ends, which lost 4 bases and 1 base, there was a span of 11 bases. Here the CDR3 reads CASSQIGPQETQYF. CDR3 nucleotides: TGTGCCAGCAGCCAGATCGGGCCCCAAGAGACCCAGTACTTC.

The rearrangement uses TRBV29-1 and TRBJ2-4, with D tentatively TRBD2 (6 bases). Germline loops: CDR1 SQVTM, CDR2 ANQGSEA. V lost 0 bases to trimming and J lost 11 bases, with 8 bases between them. The CDR3 covers 11 residues. CDR3 region: CSVEDRRVQYF. The DNA for the CDR3 is TGCAGCGTTGAAGATCGGAGGGTTCAGTACTTC.

V gene TRBV25-1 combines with J gene TRBJ1-1, with TRBD1 as a possible D gene (5 bases). The length of the CDR3 is 13 residues. Trimming left V 5 bases short and J 0 bases short, with 7 bases between. CDR1 and CDR2 from the germline V gene are MGHDK and SYGVNS. CDR3 region: CASSRQMNTEAFF. The CDR3 nucleotides are TGTGCCAGCAGTCGACAGATGAACACTGAAGCTTTCTTT.

This clone was recorded only once. The chain employs TRBV27 and TRBJ1-6, with TRBD1 identical over 7 bases. The CDR3 sequence is 13 residues long. V lost 9 bases to trimming and J lost 5 bases; unmatched junction nucleotides: 4. Germline CDR1 MNHEY, CDR2 SMNVEV (reference sequence). The CDR3 is CASATGNNSPLHF. DNA of the CDR3: TGTGCCAGTGCGACAGGGAATAATTCACCCCTCCACTTT.

This clone came up a few times. The rearrangement joins TRBV19 to TRBJ2-7; either TRBD1 or TRBD2 may fit D (5 bases each). CDR3 size: 14 residues. Germline V gene data show CDR1 as LNHDA and CDR2 as SQIVND (reference sequence). Trimming stripped 2 bases from V and 3 bases from J, with 11 bases between. CDR3 nucleotide sequence: TGTGCCAGTAGTATAAGTCGGGACGGCTACGAGCAGTACTTC. It yields the protein CASSISRDGYEQYF.

This clone has more than one count but fewer than ten. The genes are TRBV20-1 and TRBJ2-1; 7 nucleotides line up with TRBD1. The germline CDR1 and CDR2 sequences are DFQATT and SNEGSKA (reference sequence). CDR3 length equals 11 residues. V lost 6 bases and J lost 9; bases outside the gene matches: 5. CDR3 sequence (DNA): TGCAGTGCGAGGTCAGGGGGTGAGCAGTTCTTC. It is translated as CSARSGGEQFF.

This clone was seen a handful of times. V is TRBV29-1 and J is TRBJ2-3; possible D gene TRBD1, 5 bases. CDR1 and CDR2 (germline): SQVTM, ANQGSEA. The CDR3 runs 15 residues. V was pared by 7 bases and J by 2 bases, with 19 bases between. The CDR3 is CSAQISPGITDTQYF. CDR3 coding DNA: TGCAGCGCCCAAATATCCCCAGGGATCACAGATACGCAGTATTTT.

This clone was picked up a small number of times. Written as DNA, the CDR3 is TGTGCCAGCAGTTCCGGAGGCACAGATACGCAGTATTTT. This codes for CASSSGGTDTQYF. V gene TRBV9 combines with J gene TRBJ2-3; D is unresolved. This CDR3 has 13 residues. The V end lost 5 bases, the J end lost 1 base, and 8 bases lay between the germline ends. Germline-derived CDR1 and CDR2 are SGDLS and YYNGEE. The variable domain in full, with the rest retrieved from reference TRBV9 and TRBJ2-3, is DSGVTQTPKHLITATGQRVTLRCSPRSGDLSVYWYQQSLDQGLQFLIQYYNGEERAKGNILERFSAQQFPDLHSELNLSSLELGDSALYFCASSSGGTDTQYFGPGTRLTVL.

The V gene is TRBV30, the J gene TRBJ1-2; tentatively, D is TRBD1 (6 bases). The germline gives CDR1 GTSNPN, CDR2 SVGIG (reference sequence). This CDR3 has 13 amino acids. V dropped 1 base and J dropped 3 bases, with 9 bases sitting between them. CDR3 sequence reads: CAWSGGTHYGYTF. CDR3 bases: TGTGCCTGGAGTGGAGGGACACACTATGGCTACACCTTC.

This clone was seen a few times. J is TRBJ2-3 and V is TRBV29-1; 12 bases align to TRBD2. This CDR3 region has 14 residues. From germline, CDR1 is SQVTM and CDR2 ANQGSEA. V lost 8 bases, J lost 0 bases, and 3 bases stayed unmatched. The CDR3 DNA sequence: TGCAGCCTGACTAGCGGGGGTAGCACAGATACGCAGTATTTT. Translation: CSLTSGGSTDTQYF.

This clone was observed a few times. V gene TRBV19 combines with J gene TRBJ2-1; no clear D gene. In germline, CDR1 is LNHDA, CDR2 SQIVND (reference sequence). CDR3 size: 11 residues. Trimming left V 8 bases short and J 7 bases short, with 9 bases between. The CDR3 sequence is CASGVRNEQFF. Written as DNA, the CDR3 is TGTGCCAGTGGGGTGAGGAATGAGCAGTTCTTC.